One sample yielded the 2 T cell receptor beta chains listed below, sequenced in a study of T cells in Graves' hyperthyroidism and ophthalmopathy. TCR beta CDR3 regions were amplified from RNA. HTBI primers were used for first-round RT-PCR of the TCR CDR3. TCRdb redid the calling of the multiplex PCR reads with MiXCR, one entry per CDR3 protein. Of fewer than 700,000 distinct CDR3 sequences listed, roughly 15% are singletons. The sample taken for sequencing was blood. These receptors all stem from a woman aged 18-35 years with Graves' ophthalmopathy.

This clonotype was seen a few times. The CDR3 protein is CASSKTGQGNNEQFF. The CDR3 bases are TGTGCCAGTAGTAAAACCGGACAGGGTAACAATGAGCAGTTCTTC. V gene TRBV19 combines with J gene TRBJ2-1, with 8 nucleotides matching TRBD1. This CDR3 comprises 15 residues. V lost 4 bases, J lost 5 bases, and 7 bases stayed unmatched. In germline, CDR1 is LNHDA, CDR2 SQIVND (reference sequence).

V is TRBV5-6 and J is TRBJ2-5; no clear D. V lost 4 bases and J 4 bases, leaving 17 bases between the germline ends. Germline V lookup: CDR1 SGHDT, CDR2 YYEEEE. The length of the CDR3 is 15 residues. Here the CDR3 DNA reads TGTGCCAGCAGCAAAAGCAGATTCTCGGGAGAGACCCAGTACTTC. Its protein is CASSKSRFSGETQYF.